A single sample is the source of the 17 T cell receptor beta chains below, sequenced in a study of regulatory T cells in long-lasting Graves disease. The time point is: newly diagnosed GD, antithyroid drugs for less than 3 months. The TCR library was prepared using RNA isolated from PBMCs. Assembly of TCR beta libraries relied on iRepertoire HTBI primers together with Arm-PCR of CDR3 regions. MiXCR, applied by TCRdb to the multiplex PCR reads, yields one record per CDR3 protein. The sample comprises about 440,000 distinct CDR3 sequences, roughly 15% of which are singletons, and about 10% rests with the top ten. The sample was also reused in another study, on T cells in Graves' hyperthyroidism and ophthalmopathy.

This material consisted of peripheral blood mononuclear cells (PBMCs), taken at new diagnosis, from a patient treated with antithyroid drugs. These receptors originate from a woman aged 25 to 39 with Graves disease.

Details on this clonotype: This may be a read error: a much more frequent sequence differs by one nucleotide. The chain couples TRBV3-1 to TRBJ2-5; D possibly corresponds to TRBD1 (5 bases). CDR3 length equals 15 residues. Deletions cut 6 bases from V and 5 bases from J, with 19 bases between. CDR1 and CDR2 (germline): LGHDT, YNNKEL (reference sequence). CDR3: CASRRSRADMETQYF. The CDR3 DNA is TGTGCCAGCAGACGAAGCAGGGCAGATATGGAGACCCAGTACTTC.

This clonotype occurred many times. This chain's CDR3 is CSARDIGPGQLTDTQYF. The CDR3 region has the DNA TGCAGTGCTAGAGATATCGGGCCGGGACAGCTCACAGATACGCAGTATTTT. The chain joins TRBV20-1 to TRBJ2-3, with TRBD1 identical over 7 bases. V lost 0 bases, J lost 2 bases, and 11 bases stayed unmatched. Germline values: CDR1 DFQATT, CDR2 SNEGSKA (reference sequence). The CDR3 has 17 residues.

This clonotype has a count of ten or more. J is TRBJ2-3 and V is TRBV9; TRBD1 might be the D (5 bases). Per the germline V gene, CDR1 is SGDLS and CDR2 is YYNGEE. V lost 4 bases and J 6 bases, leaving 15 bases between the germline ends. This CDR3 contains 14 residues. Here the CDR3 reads CASSSDAGWDTQYF. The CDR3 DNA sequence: TGTGCCAGCAGCTCCGACGCAGGGTGGGATACGCAGTATTTT.

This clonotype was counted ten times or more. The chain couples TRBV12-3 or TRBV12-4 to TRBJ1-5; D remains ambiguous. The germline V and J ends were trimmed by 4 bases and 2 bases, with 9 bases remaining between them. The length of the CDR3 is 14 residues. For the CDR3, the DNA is TGTGCCAGCAGTTGGGGAGTCGGCAATCAGCCCCAGCATTTT. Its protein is CASSWGVGNQPQHF.

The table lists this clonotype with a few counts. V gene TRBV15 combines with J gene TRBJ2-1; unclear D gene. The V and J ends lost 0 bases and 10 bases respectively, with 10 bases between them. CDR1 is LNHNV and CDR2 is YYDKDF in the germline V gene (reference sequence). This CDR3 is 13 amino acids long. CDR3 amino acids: CATSRDILPEQFF. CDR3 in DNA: TGTGCCACCAGCAGAGACATTCTACCGGAGCAGTTCTTC.

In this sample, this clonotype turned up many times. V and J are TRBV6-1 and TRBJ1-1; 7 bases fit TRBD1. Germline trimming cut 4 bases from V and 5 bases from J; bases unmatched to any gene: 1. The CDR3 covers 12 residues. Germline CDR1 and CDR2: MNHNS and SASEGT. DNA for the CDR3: TGTGCCAGCAGTGCAGGGGGAACTGAAGCTTTCTTT. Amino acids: CASSAGGTEAFF.

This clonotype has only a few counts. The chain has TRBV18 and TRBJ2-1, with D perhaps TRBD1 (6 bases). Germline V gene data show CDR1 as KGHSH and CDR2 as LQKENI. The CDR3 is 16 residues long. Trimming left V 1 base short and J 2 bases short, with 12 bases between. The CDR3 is CASSPRQVSTYNEQFF. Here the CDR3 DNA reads TGTGCCAGCTCACCACGACAGGTCTCAACCTACAATGAGCAGTTCTTC.

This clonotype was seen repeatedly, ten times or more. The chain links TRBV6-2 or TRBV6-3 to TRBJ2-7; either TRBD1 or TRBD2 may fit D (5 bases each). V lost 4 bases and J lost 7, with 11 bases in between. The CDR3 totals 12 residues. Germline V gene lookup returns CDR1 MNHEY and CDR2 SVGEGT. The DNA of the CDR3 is TGTGCCAGCAGTTTTGAGGGGCGAGAGCAGTACTTC. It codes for CASSFEGREQYF.

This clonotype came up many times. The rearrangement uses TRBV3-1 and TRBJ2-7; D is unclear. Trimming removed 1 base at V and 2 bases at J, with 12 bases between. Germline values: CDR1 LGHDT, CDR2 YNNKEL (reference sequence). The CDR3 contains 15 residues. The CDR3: CASSQVNGQTYEQYF. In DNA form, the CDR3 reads TGTGCCAGCAGCCAAGTAAACGGCCAGACCTACGAGCAGTACTTC.

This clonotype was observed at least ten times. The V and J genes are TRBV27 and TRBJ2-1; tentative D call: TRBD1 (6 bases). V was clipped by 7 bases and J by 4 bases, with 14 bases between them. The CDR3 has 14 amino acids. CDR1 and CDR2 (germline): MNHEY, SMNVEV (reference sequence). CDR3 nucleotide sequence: TGTGCCAGCAAGGGCCAGGGACATTACAATGAGCAGTTCTTC. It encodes CASKGQGHYNEQFF.

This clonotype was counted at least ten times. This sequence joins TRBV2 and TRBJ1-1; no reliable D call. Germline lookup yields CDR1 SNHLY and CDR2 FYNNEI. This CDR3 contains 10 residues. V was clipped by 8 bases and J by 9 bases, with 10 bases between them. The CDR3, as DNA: TGTGCCAGCTTCGTGTCCCAAGCTTTCTTT. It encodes CASFVSQAFF. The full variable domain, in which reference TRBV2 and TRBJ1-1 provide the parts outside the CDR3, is EPEVTQTPSHQVTQMGQEVILRCVPISNHLYFYWYRQILGQKVEFLVSFYNNEISEKSEIFDDQFSVERPDGSNFTLKIRSTKLEDSAMYFCASFVSQAFFGQGTRLTVV.

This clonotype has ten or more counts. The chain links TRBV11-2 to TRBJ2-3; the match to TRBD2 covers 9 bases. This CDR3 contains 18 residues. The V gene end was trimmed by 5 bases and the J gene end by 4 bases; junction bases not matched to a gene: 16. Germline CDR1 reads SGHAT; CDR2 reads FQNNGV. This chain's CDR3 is CASSPARGAGGPADTQYF. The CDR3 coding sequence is TGTGCCAGCAGCCCGGCCAGAGGTGCGGGAGGGCCCGCAGATACGCAGTATTTT.

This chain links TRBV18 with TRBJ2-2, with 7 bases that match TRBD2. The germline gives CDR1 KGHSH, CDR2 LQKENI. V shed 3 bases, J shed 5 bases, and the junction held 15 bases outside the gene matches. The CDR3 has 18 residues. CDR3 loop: CASSPTISGGRSTGELFF. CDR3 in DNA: TGTGCCAGCTCACCCACAATCTCCGGCGGGAGAAGTACCGGGGAGCTGTTTTTT.

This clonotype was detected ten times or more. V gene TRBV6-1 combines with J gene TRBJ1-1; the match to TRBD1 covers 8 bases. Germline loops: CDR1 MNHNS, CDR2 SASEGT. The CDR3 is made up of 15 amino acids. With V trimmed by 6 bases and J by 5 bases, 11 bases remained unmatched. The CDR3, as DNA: TGTGCCAGCAGCAGCCGGACAGGGATGAGTACTGAAGCTTTCTTT. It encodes CASSSRTGMSTEAFF.

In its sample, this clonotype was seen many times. CDR3 coding DNA: TGCAGTGCTGATGGGGGGACTAGAGGGGAGACCCAGTACTTC. It codes for CSADGGTRGETQYF. V and J are TRBV20-1 and TRBJ2-5, with TRBD2 identical over 8 bases. The V and J ends lost 5 bases and 5 bases, in that order; junction bases with no gene match: 10. The CDR3 length is 14 residues. Germline-derived CDR1 and CDR2 are DFQATT and SNEGSKA (reference sequence).

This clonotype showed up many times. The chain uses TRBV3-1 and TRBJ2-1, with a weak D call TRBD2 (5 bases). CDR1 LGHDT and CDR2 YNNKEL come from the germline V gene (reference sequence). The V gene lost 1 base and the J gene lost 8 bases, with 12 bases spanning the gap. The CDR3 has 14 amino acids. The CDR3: CASSQGVGDDEQFF. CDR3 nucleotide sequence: TGTGCCAGCAGCCAAGGGGTGGGAGACGATGAGCAGTTCTTC.

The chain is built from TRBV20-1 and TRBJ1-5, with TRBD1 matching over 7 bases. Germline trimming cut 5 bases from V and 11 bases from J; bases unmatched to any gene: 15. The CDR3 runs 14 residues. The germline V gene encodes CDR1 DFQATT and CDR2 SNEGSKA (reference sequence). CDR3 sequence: CSASLSQGPIAQHF. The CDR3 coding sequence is TGCAGTGCTTCGCTATCACAGGGGCCCATAGCCCAGCATTTT.